The TCR beta chain described here comes from a study of regulatory T cells in long-lasting Graves disease. Whole-study findings and limits: Persistent disease was characterized by preferential usage of TRBV28, TRBJ1-2 and TRBJ2-5.

The CDR3 is 12 amino acids. This clonotype was counted many times. Its antigen is not identified. One end of the junction varies from germline; a read error may be responsible. Building of the TCR beta libraries involved iRepertoire HTBI primers and Arm-PCR of CDR3 regions. TCRdb redid the calling of the multiplex PCR reads with MiXCR, one entry per CDR3 protein. The sample consists of 350,000 to 450,000 distinct CDR3 sequences, approximately 16% of them appearing once. As to time point: newly diagnosed GD, antithyroid drugs for less than 3 months. The TCR library was prepared using RNA isolated from PBMCs. It was by American Thyroid Association guidelines that Graves' disease was diagnosed. Another study also made use of these data, one on T cells in Graves' hyperthyroidism and ophthalmopathy.

The chain couples TRBV12-3 or TRBV12-4 to TRBJ2-5; D gene unclear. This specimen consisted of peripheral blood mononuclear cells (PBMCs), obtained at new diagnosis, from a patient treated with antithyroid drugs. This TCR was sampled from a woman in her 40s with Graves disease. The DNA for the CDR3 is TGTGCCAGCAGTCGCATTGCAGGAGACCCCGAGTTC. Translating it yields CASSRIAGDPEF.